The 30 T cell receptor beta chains reported below all come from one sample, sequenced in a study of cytotoxic CD8 clonotypes in ibrutinib-treated CLL (dated by TCRdb to the early 2020s). The library was obtained by the immunoSEQ multiplex PCR assay. What TCRdb holds here is the immuneACCESS table cut down to in-frame rearrangements. Part of the clones is not present; checked against another copy, under half of the missing clones reflect an unresolved V gene, and the others are unexplained. The table for this sample lists some 130,000 clones; approximately 83% of them were counted only once. Approximately 2% of the sample rests with the top ten. What this sample's time point label stands for: roughly 23 months on ibrutinib. The source material was PBMCs, sampled after 24 months of ibrutinib treatment. The receptor set was obtained from a human donor with chronic lymphocytic leukemia.

The J gene is TRBJ2-1, the V gene TRBV9; no reliable D call. CDR1 and CDR2 (germline): SGDLS, YYNGEE. With 1 base removed from V and 1 base from J, the gap between germline ends came to 0 bases. The CDR3 has 12 amino acids. In DNA form, the CDR3 reads TGTGCCAGCAGCGTATCCTACAATGAGCAGTTCTTC. Protein: CASSVSYNEQFF.

V and J are TRBV29-1 and TRBJ2-4; 8 nucleotides line up with TRBD2. The ends lost 3 bases at V and 8 bases at J; junction bases unmatched: 12. CDR3 length: 15 residues. From germline, CDR1 is SQVTM and CDR2 ANQGSEA. The CDR3 loop reads CSVDGRGGSRDIQYF. The DNA for the CDR3 is TGCAGCGTTGATGGTCGCGGGGGGAGCAGGGACATTCAGTACTTC.

The chain joins TRBV29-1 to TRBJ2-7, with D possibly matching TRBD1 (6 bases). The CDR3 is 14 amino acids. Trimming pared 4 bases from V and 3 bases from J, leaving 16 bases between. Germline CDR1 and CDR2: SQVTM and ANQGSEA. The CDR3 nucleotides are TGCAGCGTTGGCCCCCGACAGGCGGGCTACGAGCAGTACTTC. It translates to CSVGPRQAGYEQYF.

The chain joins TRBV7-9 to TRBJ2-7, with D maybe TRBD1 (5 bases). The germline V gene has CDR1 SEHNR and CDR2 FQNEAQ (reference sequence). Deletions cut 6 bases from V and 7 bases from J, with 10 bases between. The CDR3 has 11 amino acids. Here the CDR3 DNA reads TGTGCCAGCAGTAAGGGGCGGGAGCAGTACTTC. Its translation: CASSKGREQYF. The full variable domain, rest sourced from reference TRBV7-9 and TRBJ2-7, is DTGVSQNPRHKITKRGQNVTFRCDPISEHNRLYWYRQTLGQGPEFLTYFQNEAQLEKSRLLSDRFSAERPKGSFSTLEIQRTEQGDSAMYLCASSKGREQYFGPGTRLTVT.

This clone showed up just a few times. The rearrangement joins TRBV7-9 to TRBJ1-5, with no clear D. The CDR3 consists of 14 residues. Trimming pared 5 bases from V and 5 bases from J, leaving 13 bases between. CDR1 SEHNR and CDR2 FQNEAQ come from the germline V gene (reference sequence). The CDR3 spells CASSRTERDQPQHF. The CDR3 coding sequence is TGTGCCAGCAGCCGAACGGAGAGGGATCAGCCCCAGCATTTT.

The chain couples TRBV15 to TRBJ1-2; the match to TRBD1 covers 9 bases. The CDR3 has 16 residues. The trim removed 3 bases at V and 8 bases at J, leaving 13 bases unmatched. Germline CDR1 LNHNV, CDR2 YYDKDF (reference sequence). DNA for the CDR3: TGTGCCACCAGCAGGGCCGGGACAGGGAAAGGATCCGGCTACACCTTC. Amino acid sequence: CATSRAGTGKGSGYTF.

This chain links TRBV7-2 with TRBJ2-5; 11 nucleotides line up with TRBD1. The CDR3 spans 16 residues. CDR1 SGHTA and CDR2 FQGNSA come from the germline V gene. V was pared by 5 bases and J by 2 bases, with 7 bases of the junction left unmatched. The CDR3 nucleotides are TGTGCCAGCAGCACCCGGACAGGGGGCGGACAAGAGACCCAGTACTTC. Protein product: CASSTRTGGGQETQYF. The full variable domain, in which reference TRBV7-2 and TRBJ2-5 provide the parts outside the CDR3, is GAGVSQSPSNKVTEKGKDVELRCDPISGHTALYWYRQSLGQGLEFLIYFQGNSAPDKSGLPSDRFSAERTGGSVSTLTIQRTQQEDSAVYLCASSTRTGGGQETQYFGPGTRLLVL.

This chain joins TRBV7-2 and TRBJ2-1; maybe TRBD2 (6 bases). Looked up from germline, CDR1 is SGHTA and CDR2 is FQGNSA. V lost 1 base to trimming and J lost 8 bases, with 12 bases between them. The CDR3 spans 14 residues. CDR3 DNA: TGTGCCAGCAGCTTAGATCCTAGCGTCCATGAGCAGTTCTTC. This translates into CASSLDPSVHEQFF.

This chain links TRBV19 with TRBJ2-1; 8 bases fit TRBD2. The CDR3 spans 14 residues. V gave up 7 bases and J gave up 5 bases; unmatched junction bases: 7. Germline loops: CDR1 LNHDA, CDR2 SQIVND (reference sequence). The CDR3 nucleotides read TGTGCCAGTACTGTAGCGGGACCCGACAATGAGCAGTTCTTC. Its protein product is CASTVAGPDNEQFF.

V and J are TRBV7-3 and TRBJ1-1, with TRBD1 as a possible D gene (6 bases). Trimming shortened V by 2 bases and J by 1 base, and 8 bases separated the two germline ends. There are 14 residues in the CDR3. Looked up from germline, CDR1 is SGHTA and CDR2 is FQGTGA. The CDR3 bases are TGTGCCAGCAGCTTAGGGGGCAGGAACACTGAAGCTTTCTTT. Translating it yields CASSLGGRNTEAFF.

The chain recombines TRBV28 with TRBJ1-4; D is unresolved. Trimming left V 6 bases short and J 8 bases short, with 7 bases between. CDR1 is MDHEN and CDR2 is SYDVKM in the germline V gene. The CDR3 consists of 11 residues. The CDR3 DNA follows: TGTGCCAGCAGCCGTTCCGAAAAACTGTTTTTT. Translated, it gives CASSRSEKLFF. Supplemented by reference TRBV28 and TRBJ1-4, the full variable domain reads DVKVTQSSRYLVKRTGEKVFLECVQDMDHENMFWYRQDPGLGLRLIYFSYDVKMKEKGDIPEGYSVSREKKERFSLILESASTNQTSMYLCASSRSEKLFFGSGTQLSVL.

This clone was detected only a few times. The chain combines TRBV7-9 with TRBJ1-4; maybe TRBD1 (5 bases). The CDR3 totals 13 residues. Deletions cut 3 bases from V and 6 bases from J, with 8 bases between. Looked up from germline, CDR1 is SEHNR and CDR2 is FQNEAQ (reference sequence). The DNA for the CDR3 is TGTGCCAGCAGCTTGGGGCCTGATGAAAAACTGTTTTTT. Protein product: CASSLGPDEKLFF.

This chain connects TRBV2 to TRBJ1-2; 8 bases are a match to TRBD1. V shed 5 bases, J shed 0 bases, and the junction held 5 bases outside the gene matches. Germline V lookup: CDR1 SNHLY, CDR2 FYNNEI. This CDR3 has 15 amino acids. The CDR3 DNA reads TGTGCCAGCAGTCCACAGGGGGTGACTAACTATGGCTACACCTTC. This codes for CASSPQGVTNYGYTF.

This clone was seen once. The chain combines TRBV19 with TRBJ2-7; 12 nucleotides match TRBD2. With V trimmed by 1 base and J by 9 bases, 22 bases remained unmatched. Germline V gene sequence: CDR1 LNHDA, CDR2 SQIVND (reference sequence). The CDR3 is 20 amino acids. Here the CDR3 reads CASSIAGLGLAGSMYEVQYF. CDR3 sequence (DNA): TGTGCCAGTAGTATAGCGGGTCTTGGACTAGCGGGATCCATGTATGAGGTGCAGTACTTC.

The V call is TRBV4-3, the J call TRBJ1-6; D is perhaps TRBD1 (6 bases). V lost 1 base and J lost 9, with 13 bases in between. This CDR3 comprises 15 residues. Germline CDR1 is LGHNA and CDR2 is YSLEER. The CDR3 region has the DNA TGCGCCAGCAGCCAAGTTGGGGGCGCGATTTCACCCCTCCACTTT. It codes for CASSQVGGAISPLHF.

The chain links TRBV6-1 to TRBJ2-2; 11 bases agree with TRBD1. Losses at the gene ends were 6 bases for V and 3 bases for J; bases not matched to a gene: 0. The CDR3 covers 14 residues. Per the germline V gene, CDR1 is MNHNS and CDR2 is SASEGT. The CDR3 protein is CASRGQGDTGELFF. The CDR3 region has the DNA TGTGCCAGCAGGGGACAGGGGGACACCGGGGAGCTGTTTTTT.

The chain uses TRBV7-2 and TRBJ2-7; 14 nucleotides align to TRBD2. V was pared by 6 bases and J by 4 bases, with 11 bases of the junction left unmatched. The CDR3 spans 17 residues. The germline V gene encodes CDR1 SGHTA and CDR2 FQGNSA. The CDR3 DNA reads TGTGCCAGCAGTCCAATCGGGACTAGCGGGAGTTATTACGAGCAGTACTTC. This gives the protein CASSPIGTSGSYYEQYF.

The CDR3 region is CASSFNPGTGSEKLFF. For the CDR3, the DNA is TGTGCCAGCAGTTTTAACCCCGGGACAGGGAGTGAAAAACTGTTTTTT. V gene TRBV6-6 combines with J gene TRBJ1-4; 9 nucleotides align to TRBD1. The V and J ends lost 4 bases and 7 bases, in that order; junction bases with no gene match: 10. Germline V lookup: CDR1 MNHNY, CDR2 SVGAGI (reference sequence). This CDR3 comprises 16 residues.

This rearrangement joins TRBV28 to TRBJ2-7; tentatively, D is TRBD1 or TRBD2 (6 bases each). The CDR3 is 16 amino acids. Germline V gene lookup returns CDR1 MDHEN and CDR2 SYDVKM. The V gene lost 1 base and the J gene lost 7 bases, with 20 bases spanning the gap. The CDR3 loop reads CASSLFPPGDGGEQYF. For the CDR3, the DNA is TGTGCCAGCAGTTTATTCCCCCCAGGGGACGGAGGGGAGCAGTACTTC. Filled out from reference TRBV28 and TRBJ2-7, the complete variable domain reads DVKVTQSSRYLVKRTGEKVFLECVQDMDHENMFWYRQDPGLGLRLIYFSYDVKMKEKGDIPEGYSVSREKKERFSLILESASTNQTSMYLCASSLFPPGDGGEQYFGPGTRLTVT.

The chain joins TRBV30 to TRBJ1-4; D unresolved. Germline loops: CDR1 GTSNPN, CDR2 SVGIG (reference sequence). CDR3 length: 15 amino acids. Trimming cost V 0 bases and J 3 bases, with 11 bases left between them. The DNA for the CDR3 is TGTGCCTGGAGTGTACAAGAGAGCCCTAATGAAAAACTGTTTTTT. Translation gives CAWSVQESPNEKLFF. Supplemented by reference TRBV30 and TRBJ1-4, the full variable domain reads SQTIHQWPATLVQPVGSPLSLECTVEGTSNPNLYWYRQAAGRGLQLLFYSVGIGQISSEVPQNLSASRPQDRQFILSSKKLLLSDSGFYLCAWSVQESPNEKLFFGSGTQLSVL.

The chain employs TRBV28 and TRBJ1-2; maybe TRBD1 (6 bases). The ends were cut back, 6 bases at V and 3 bases at J, with 8 bases in the middle. In germline, CDR1 is MDHEN, CDR2 SYDVKM. The CDR3 is 12 amino acids. This CDR3 reads CASRAGDYGYTF. For the CDR3, the DNA is TGTGCCAGCAGGGCAGGGGACTATGGCTACACCTTC.

The chain couples TRBV4-1 to TRBJ2-3; D not resolved. CDR1 and CDR2 (germline): MGHRA, YSYEKL. Trimming removed 3 bases from V and 2 bases from J, with 0 bases in between. The CDR3 sequence is 11 residues long. For the CDR3, the DNA is TGCGCCAGCAGCCACACAGATACGCAGTATTTT. Its protein is CASSHTDTQYF.

This chain uses TRBV18 with TRBJ1-1, with 10 nucleotides matching TRBD1. Germline-derived CDR1 and CDR2 are KGHSH and LQKENI. The CDR3 has 15 amino acids. The J segment lost 5 bases and the V segment lost 6 bases, leaving 9 bases of the junction unmatched. The CDR3 spells CASSPDRGVLTEAFF. The CDR3 region has the DNA TGTGCCAGCTCGCCGGACAGGGGGGTTCTTACTGAAGCTTTCTTT.

The rearrangement links TRBV5-4 to TRBJ2-7; tentative D call: TRBD1 (5 bases). Trimming pared 1 base from V and 6 bases from J, leaving 11 bases between. The length of the CDR3 is 13 residues. Per germline, CDR1 SGHNT and CDR2 YYREEE (reference sequence). The CDR3, as DNA: TGTGCCAGCAGCTTGTCAGGGTTCCTCGAGCAGTACTTC. It is translated as CASSLSGFLEQYF.

This clone was seen a few times. The chain has TRBV30 and TRBJ2-1, with D possibly TRBD1 on 5 matching bases. V lost 8 bases and J lost 5, with 25 bases in between. CDR1 is GTSNPN, CDR2 SVGIG, per germline (reference sequence). The CDR3 totals 16 residues. CDR3 in amino acids: CAQSRAFIRNDNEQFF. The CDR3 nucleotides are TGTGCCCAGAGCAGGGCTTTTATTCGAAACGACAATGAGCAGTTCTTC.

The sample holds a few counts of this clone. The chain links TRBV18 to TRBJ2-1; D gene uncertain. This CDR3 comprises 12 residues. Trimming removed 3 bases at V and 4 bases at J, with 4 bases between. The germline CDR1 and CDR2 sequences are KGHSH and LQKENI. CDR3 DNA sequence: TGTGCCAGCTCACCCTTATACAATGAGCAGTTCTTC. Translated, it gives CASSPLYNEQFF. The variable domain in full, completed from reference TRBV18 and TRBJ2-1, reads NAGVMQNPRHLVRRRGQEARLRCSPMKGHSHVYWYRQLPEEGLKFMVYLQKENIIDESGMPKERFSAEFPKEGPSILRIQQVVRGDSAAYFCASSPLYNEQFFGPGTRLTVL.

This clone was counted a single time. CDR3 DNA sequence: TGTGCCAGCAGCTTGGACCTTACGGCAGGCTTATACGAGCAGTACTTC. As protein: CASSLDLTAGLYEQYF. The gene calls are TRBV4-2 and TRBJ2-7; D uncertain. Germline V lookup: CDR1 LGHNA, CDR2 YNFKEQ. Trimming removed 5 bases from V and 4 bases from J, with 21 bases in between. CDR3 length: 16 amino acids.

The genes are TRBV23-1 and TRBJ1-1; D uncertain. TRBV23-1 qualifies as an ORF whose function is uncertain. V shed 0 bases and J shed 1 base, with 15 bases lying between them. The CDR3 totals 17 residues. CDR3 nucleotide sequence: TGCGCCAGCAGTCAATCGGCATCCCATTATTCGAACACTGAAGCTTTCTTT. Protein: CASSQSASHYSNTEAFF.

This rearrangement joins TRBV18 to TRBJ1-1; 9 bases fit TRBD1. Germline V gene lookup returns CDR1 KGHSH and CDR2 LQKENI. Losses at the gene ends were 4 bases for V and 2 bases for J; bases not matched to a gene: 8. This CDR3 spans 16 amino acids. The CDR3 reads CASSRLQGAANTEAFF. The CDR3 DNA reads TGTGCCAGCTCACGGCTACAGGGGGCCGCTAACACTGAAGCTTTCTTT.

The chain joins TRBV19 to TRBJ2-1; 9 positions agree with TRBD1. This CDR3 is built from 19 residues. Losses at the gene ends were 1 base for V and 1 base for J; bases not matched to a gene: 11. Germline-derived CDR1 and CDR2 are LNHDA and SQIVND (reference sequence). CDR3 protein: CASSIGTGGTIGSYNEQFF. Written as DNA, the CDR3 is TGTGCCAGTAGTATAGGTACAGGGGGCACGATCGGGTCCTACAATGAGCAGTTCTTC.